This T cell receptor (beta chain) was recorded in a study of cytomegalovirus exposure and HLA in healthy donors. Study details: Among the approximately 370 donors who were genotyped, about 80% fell in the genetic ancestry cluster that is associated with self-reported Caucasian donors.

Regarding this clone: Antigen unknown.

The study's findings and limits: TRBV6-2, TRBV6-3 and other indistinguishable V segments were excluded. There were a few CMV-associated chains whose specificity for CMV antigens was confirmed in vitro. An analysis done earlier found most TCR beta V segments productive about 87% or about 30% of the time.

Germline CDR1 reads MDHEN; CDR2 reads SYDVKM. Trimming cost V 6 bases and J 2 bases; bases outside gene matches: 4. This CDR3 is 14 amino acids long. Use of 60 Vbeta and 13 Jbeta primers characterized the PCR. Assay: immunoSEQ multiplex PCR; the TCRdb copy retains only in-frame clones and omits some. This sample yields approximately 150,000 clones, of which 68% are seen a single time; around 4.5% belongs to the top ten. The chain combines TRBV28 with TRBJ2-1, with TRBD2 identical over 7 bases. The sample taken for sequencing was PBMCs. This receptor was taken from a woman aged 18-35 years in good health and CMV-seropositive. The CDR3 coding sequence is TGTGCCAGCAGAGAGCGGGGCGCCTACAATGAGCAGTTCTTC. This encodes CASRERGAYNEQFF.